The sample holds many counts of the clone carrying this TCR beta chain. Its target is not known. Axillary draining lymph nodes of breast cancer patients supplied the node samples. Germline loops: CDR1 SGHAT, CDR2 FQDESV (reference sequence). With 5 bases clipped from V and 1 base from J, the junction kept 13 bases outside the gene matches. CDR3 size: 17 residues. A single record per CDR3 protein comes from TCRdb applying MiXCR to the multiplex PCR reads. The sample has 85,000 to 130,000 distinct CDR3 sequences, about 20% seen once. These data come from a study of breast tumors, draining lymph nodes, adjacent tissues. Points from the study as a whole: Tumors had less TCR diversity than lymph nodes, more than nontumor tissue. Tumor T cell lymph node origin was a supported hypothesis, not proven. Most tumor T cells seemingly derive from lymph node, then expand in tumor.

The V and J genes are TRBV11-1 and TRBJ1-2; TRBD1 matches 7 bases. The origin of this receptor is a female donor with breast cancer. Some clones in this sample may be carry-over from other donors' samples. The sample comprised axillary lymph node tissue. CDR3 amino acids: CASSRGQVGPSNYGYTF. In DNA, the CDR3 is TGTGCCAGCAGCCGAGGACAGGTAGGGCCTAGTAACTATGGCTACACCTTC.